This T cell receptor beta chain emerged from a study of cytomegalovirus exposure and HLA in healthy donors. Study results and limitations: Researchers catalogued about 150 TCR beta chains as cytomegalovirus-associated. In a later analysis, DRB1 alleles had the most associated TCRs; HLA-C alleles the fewest. Reported findings show TCR beta sequences accurately forecast HLA-A and HLA-B alleles in most subjects.

On this clone itself: The target antigen is unknown.

V was cut by 0 bases and J by 3 bases, with 5 bases left in between. This CDR3 is built from 13 residues. The V gene's germline CDR1 is SGDLS and CDR2 YYNGEE. Primers included in the PCR were 60 Vbeta and 13 Jbeta primers. Produced via immunoSEQ multiplex PCR; TCRdb's table is partial and in-frame only. Found here are over 200,000 clones, 82% of them singletons; the top ten hold about 0.58%. The TCR originated in a woman between 40 and 55 years old in good health and CMV-seronegative. The sample comprised PBMCs. V usage is TRBV9 and J usage is TRBJ2-3; perhaps TRBD1 as D (5 bases). Here the CDR3 DNA reads TGTGCCAGCAGCGTAGAGGGGACAGATACGCAGTATTTT. Translation: CASSVEGTDTQYF. The variable domain in full, with the rest retrieved from reference TRBV9 and TRBJ2-3, is DSGVTQTPKHLITATGQRVTLRCSPRSGDLSVYWYQQSLDQGLQFLIQYYNGEERAKGNILERFSAQQFPDLHSELNLSSLELGDSALYFCASSVEGTDTQYFGPGTRLTVL.